These 11 T cell receptor beta chains share one sample of origin, sequenced in a study of OX40 agonist ivuxolimab in advanced cancers. The protocol was immunoSEQ multiplex PCR, while the TCRdb copy is restricted to in-frame clones and leaves out a portion. The sample holds about 67,000 clones, about 88% seen once. The sample consisted of CD4+ or CD8+ T cells sorted from blood, taken in a trial of the OX40 agonist ivuxolimab. The origin of the receptors is an adult with an advanced solid tumor such as melanoma, head and neck, liver or kidney cancer.

The CDR3 sequence is CASSLTGAETQYF. CDR3 nucleotide sequence: TGTGCCAGCAGCTTAACAGGGGCAGAGACCCAGTACTTC. The gene calls are TRBV11-3 and TRBJ2-5, with TRBD1 identical over 7 bases. The J segment lost 4 bases and the V segment lost 2 bases, leaving 1 base of the junction unmatched. Germline V lookup: CDR1 SGHNT, CDR2 YENEEA. The CDR3 spans 13 residues.

The chain links TRBV18 to TRBJ2-2; TRBD2 aligns across 7 bases. Germline V gene data show CDR1 as KGHSH and CDR2 as LQKENI. This CDR3 region has 17 residues. The V and J ends lost 0 bases and 3 bases, in that order; junction bases with no gene match: 7. CDR3 nucleotide sequence: TGTGCCAGCTCACCACCGCGGGGGATTGCGTACACCGGGGAGCTGTTTTTT. Translating gives CASSPPRGIAYTGELFF.

This chain uses TRBV5-1 with TRBJ2-5, with 7 bases matching TRBD1. V lost 4 bases to trimming and J lost 0 bases; unmatched junction nucleotides: 9. There are 16 residues in the CDR3. Per germline, CDR1 SGHRS and CDR2 YFSETQ. This chain's CDR3 is CASSPGTAGNQETQYF. In DNA form, the CDR3 reads TGCGCCAGCAGCCCCGGGACAGCCGGGAACCAAGAGACCCAGTACTTC.

The chain joins TRBV28 to TRBJ1-5, with D hard to call. CDR1 and CDR2 (germline): MDHEN, SYDVKM. V was trimmed by 2 bases and J by 7 bases, leaving 9 bases between them. This CDR3 contains 13 residues. The CDR3 nucleotides read TGTGCCAGCAGTTTACAGACTAACCAGCCCCAGCATTTT. This gives the protein CASSLQTNQPQHF.

This chain uses TRBV4-1 with TRBJ2-1, with 7 bases lining up with TRBD1. CDR1 and CDR2 from the germline V gene are MGHRA and YSYEKL. V trimming: 5 bases; J trimming: 9 bases; junction bases outside the gene matches: 13. This CDR3 spans 15 amino acids. The CDR3 sequence is CASSSRQGPSTEQFF. The CDR3 nucleotides are TGCGCCAGCAGCTCTAGACAGGGCCCCTCAACTGAGCAGTTCTTC.

The rearrangement joins TRBV6-5 to TRBJ1-5; unclear D gene. Trimming shortened V by 6 bases and J by 7 bases, and 10 bases separated the two germline ends. This CDR3 has 12 amino acids. CDR1 and CDR2 from the germline V gene are MNHEY and SVGAGI. CDR3 amino acids: CASSGSGQPQHF. CDR3 DNA: TGTGCCAGCAGCGGCAGTGGGCAGCCCCAGCATTTT.

This chain connects TRBV27 to TRBJ2-7; 10 bases map to TRBD2. The CDR3 is 14 residues long. After removal of 6 bases from V and 5 bases from J, the junction contained 7 bases not matched to a gene. Looked up from germline, CDR1 is MNHEY and CDR2 is SMNVEV (reference sequence). CDR3 region: CASSPLAGVHEQYF. CDR3 DNA sequence: TGTGCCAGCAGCCCCCTAGCGGGAGTCCACGAGCAGTACTTC.

The gene calls are TRBV9 and TRBJ2-1, with D unresolved. Germline loops: CDR1 SGDLS, CDR2 YYNGEE. V dropped 4 bases and J dropped 5 bases, with 13 bases sitting between them. This CDR3 has 14 residues. CDR3 nucleotide sequence: TGTGCCAGCAGCCCCCATGGGCCGGACAATGAGCAGTTCTTC. Amino acid sequence: CASSPHGPDNEQFF. Full variable domain (rest looked up from reference TRBV9 and TRBJ2-1): DSGVTQTPKHLITATGQRVTLRCSPRSGDLSVYWYQQSLDQGLQFLIQYYNGEERAKGNILERFSAQQFPDLHSELNLSSLELGDSALYFCASSPHGPDNEQFFGPGTRLTVL.

This chain joins TRBV29-1 and TRBJ2-3; 7 bases are a match to TRBD1. The CDR3 contains 15 residues. Trimming took 4 bases from V and 2 from J; bases not matched to a gene: 9. CDR1 is SQVTM and CDR2 is ANQGSEA in the germline V gene. The chain's CDR3 is CSVVSRQGPTDTQYF. The DNA for the CDR3 is TGCAGCGTTGTTAGTCGACAGGGCCCCACAGATACGCAGTATTTT.

The chain couples TRBV5-1 to TRBJ2-7; TRBD2 aligns across 9 bases. Trimming took 4 bases from V and 4 from J; bases not matched to a gene: 12. CDR1 SGHRS and CDR2 YFSETQ come from the germline V gene. The CDR3 consists of 16 residues. The CDR3 spells CASSARGLAGRYEQYF. In DNA, the CDR3 is TGCGCCAGCAGCGCCCGAGGGCTAGCGGGGAGGTACGAGCAGTACTTC.

The J gene is TRBJ2-1, the V gene TRBV7-8, with D possibly TRBD2 on 6 matching bases. Trimming removed 3 bases from V and 0 bases from J, with 15 bases in between. Germline lookup yields CDR1 SGHVS and CDR2 FQNEAQ. The CDR3 has 17 amino acids. The DNA of the CDR3 is TGTGCCAGCAGCTTCCCACGGACGGAGGGCTCCTACAATGAGCAGTTCTTC. This translates into CASSFPRTEGSYNEQFF.